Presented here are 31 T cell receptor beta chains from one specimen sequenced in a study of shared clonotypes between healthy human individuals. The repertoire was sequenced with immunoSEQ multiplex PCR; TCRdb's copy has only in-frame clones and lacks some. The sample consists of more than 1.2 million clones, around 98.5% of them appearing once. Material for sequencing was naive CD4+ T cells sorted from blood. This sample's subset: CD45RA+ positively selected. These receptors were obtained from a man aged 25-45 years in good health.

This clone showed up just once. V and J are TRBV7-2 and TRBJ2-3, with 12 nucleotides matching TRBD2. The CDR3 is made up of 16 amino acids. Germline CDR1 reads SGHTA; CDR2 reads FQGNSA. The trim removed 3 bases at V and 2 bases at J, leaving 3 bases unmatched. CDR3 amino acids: CASSLTSGSYTDTQYF. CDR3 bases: TGTGCCAGCAGCTTGACTAGCGGGAGCTACACAGATACGCAGTATTTT.

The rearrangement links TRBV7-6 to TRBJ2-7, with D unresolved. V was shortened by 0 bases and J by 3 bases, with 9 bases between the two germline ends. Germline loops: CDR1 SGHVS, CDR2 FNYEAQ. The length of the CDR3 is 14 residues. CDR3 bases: TGTGCCAGCAGCTTAGCGGGATGGGGCTACGAGCAGTACTTC. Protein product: CASSLAGWGYEQYF.

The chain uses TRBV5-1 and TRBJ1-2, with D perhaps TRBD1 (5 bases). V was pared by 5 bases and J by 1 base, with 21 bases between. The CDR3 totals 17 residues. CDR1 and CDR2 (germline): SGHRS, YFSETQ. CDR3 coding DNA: TGCGCCAGCAGTTCCCGGGACTCTAGACGAGGTAACTATGGCTACACCTTC. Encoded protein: CASSSRDSRRGNYGYTF.

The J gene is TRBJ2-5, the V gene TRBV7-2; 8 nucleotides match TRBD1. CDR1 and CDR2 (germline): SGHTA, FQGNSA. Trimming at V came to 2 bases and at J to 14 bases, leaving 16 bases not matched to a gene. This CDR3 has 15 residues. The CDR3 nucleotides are TGTGCCAGCAGCTTAATCGGCCAGGGGGCTGCCCCCCTATACTTC. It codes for CASSLIGQGAAPLYF.

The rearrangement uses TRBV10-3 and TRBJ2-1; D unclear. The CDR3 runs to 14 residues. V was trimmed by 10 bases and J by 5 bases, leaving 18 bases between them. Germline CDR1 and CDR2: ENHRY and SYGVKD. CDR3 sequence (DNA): TGTGCCACCACCCCCCGTTACTCGGACAATGAGCAGTTCTTC. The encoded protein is CATTPRYSDNEQFF.

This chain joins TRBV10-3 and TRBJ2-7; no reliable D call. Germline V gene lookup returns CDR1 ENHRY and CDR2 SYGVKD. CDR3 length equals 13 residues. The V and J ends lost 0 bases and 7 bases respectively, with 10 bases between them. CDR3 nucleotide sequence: TGTGCCATCAGTGAGTCTCGAATCTGGGAGCAGTACTTC. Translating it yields CAISESRIWEQYF.

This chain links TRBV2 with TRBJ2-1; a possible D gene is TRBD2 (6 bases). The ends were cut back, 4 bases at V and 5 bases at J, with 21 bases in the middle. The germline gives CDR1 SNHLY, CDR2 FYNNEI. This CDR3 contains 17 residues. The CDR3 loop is CASSVRQGSGFDNEQFF. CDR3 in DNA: TGTGCCAGCAGTGTTCGGCAAGGGAGCGGGTTCGACAATGAGCAGTTCTTC. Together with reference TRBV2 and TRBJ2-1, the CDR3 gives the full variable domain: EPEVTQTPSHQVTQMGQEVILRCVPISNHLYFYWYRQILGQKVEFLVSFYNNEISEKSEIFDDQFSVERPDGSNFTLKIRSTKLEDSAMYFCASSVRQGSGFDNEQFFGPGTRLTVL.

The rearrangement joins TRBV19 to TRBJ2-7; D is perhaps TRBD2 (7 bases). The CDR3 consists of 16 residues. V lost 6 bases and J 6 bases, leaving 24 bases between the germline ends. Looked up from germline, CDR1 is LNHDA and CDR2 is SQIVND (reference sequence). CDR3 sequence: CASSSSLRGRGFEQYF. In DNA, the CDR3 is TGTGCCAGTAGCTCGTCCCTTAGGGGGAGGGGATTCGAGCAGTACTTC.

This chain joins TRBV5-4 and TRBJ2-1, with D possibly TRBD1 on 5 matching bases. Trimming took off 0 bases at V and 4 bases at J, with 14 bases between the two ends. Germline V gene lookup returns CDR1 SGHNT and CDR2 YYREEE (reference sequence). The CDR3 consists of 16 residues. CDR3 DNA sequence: TGTGCCAGCAGCTTGGCTGGGCTAGGGGTGTACAATGAGCAGTTCTTC. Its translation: CASSLAGLGVYNEQFF.

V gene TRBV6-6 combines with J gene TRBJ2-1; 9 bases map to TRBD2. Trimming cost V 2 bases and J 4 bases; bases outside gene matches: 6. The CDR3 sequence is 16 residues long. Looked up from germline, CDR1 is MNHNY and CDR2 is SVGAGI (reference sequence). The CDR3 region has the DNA TGTGCCAGCAGTTACGTCCTAGCGGGGAGATACAATGAGCAGTTCTTC. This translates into CASSYVLAGRYNEQFF.

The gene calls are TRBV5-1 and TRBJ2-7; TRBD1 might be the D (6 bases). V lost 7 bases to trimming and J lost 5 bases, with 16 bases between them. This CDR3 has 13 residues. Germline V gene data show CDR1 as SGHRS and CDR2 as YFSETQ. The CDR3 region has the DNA TGCGCCAGCGGAATACAGGGAACAGACGAGCAGTACTTC. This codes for CASGIQGTDEQYF.

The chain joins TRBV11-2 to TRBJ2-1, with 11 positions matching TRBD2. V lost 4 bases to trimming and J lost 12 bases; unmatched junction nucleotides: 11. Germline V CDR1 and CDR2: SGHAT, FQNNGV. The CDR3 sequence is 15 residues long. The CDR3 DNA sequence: TGTGCCAGCAGCTCCGGGACTAGCGGCCGCATAGGGCAGTTCTTC. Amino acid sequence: CASSSGTSGRIGQFF.

DNA of the CDR3: TGCGCCAGCAGCTTGGTAGGCACCACAGATACGCAGTATTTT. As protein: CASSLVGTTDTQYF. V gene TRBV5-1 combines with J gene TRBJ2-3, with unresolved D. CDR1 and CDR2 from the germline V gene are SGHRS and YFSETQ. Trimming removed 0 bases from V and 2 bases from J, with 7 bases in between. This CDR3 is 14 amino acids long.

The CDR3 region is CASRPSGRPEYEQYF. CDR3 nucleotide sequence: TGTGCCAGCAGGCCGTCGGGCAGACCTGAATACGAGCAGTACTTC. V and J are TRBV6-1 and TRBJ2-7; D is unclear. The CDR3 contains 15 residues. The germline V and J ends were trimmed by 6 bases and 4 bases, with 19 bases remaining between them. CDR1 MNHNS and CDR2 SASEGT come from the germline V gene.

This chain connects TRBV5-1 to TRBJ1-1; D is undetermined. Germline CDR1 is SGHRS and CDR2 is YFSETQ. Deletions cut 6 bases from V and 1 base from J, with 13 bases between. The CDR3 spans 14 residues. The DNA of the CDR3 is TGCGCCAGCACCCCTACACGACAGAACACTGAAGCTTTCTTT. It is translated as CASTPTRQNTEAFF.

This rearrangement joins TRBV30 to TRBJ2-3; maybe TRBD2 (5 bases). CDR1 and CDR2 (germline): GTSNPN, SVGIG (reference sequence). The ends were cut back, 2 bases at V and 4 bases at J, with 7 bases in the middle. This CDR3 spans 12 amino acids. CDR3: CAWSPGADTQYF. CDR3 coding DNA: TGTGCCTGGAGTCCCGGGGCAGATACGCAGTATTTT.

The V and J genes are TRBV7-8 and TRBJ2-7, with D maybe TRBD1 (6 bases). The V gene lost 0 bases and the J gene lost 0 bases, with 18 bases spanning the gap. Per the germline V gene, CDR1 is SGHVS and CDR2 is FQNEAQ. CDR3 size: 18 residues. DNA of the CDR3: TGTGCCAGCAGCTTAGCGGGTATCAGGGACACGAGCTCCTACGAGCAGTACTTC. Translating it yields CASSLAGIRDTSSYEQYF.

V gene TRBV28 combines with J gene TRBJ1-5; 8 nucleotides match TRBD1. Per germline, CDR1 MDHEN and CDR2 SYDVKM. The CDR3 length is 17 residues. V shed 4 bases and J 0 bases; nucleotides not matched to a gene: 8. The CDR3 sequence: CASSSGTGRNSNQPQHF. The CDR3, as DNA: TGTGCCAGCAGTTCCGGGACAGGTCGGAATAGCAATCAGCCCCAGCATTTT.

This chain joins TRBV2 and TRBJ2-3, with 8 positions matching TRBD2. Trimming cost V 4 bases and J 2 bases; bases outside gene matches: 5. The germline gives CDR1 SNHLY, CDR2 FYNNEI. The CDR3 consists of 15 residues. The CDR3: CASSVSGTNTDTQYF. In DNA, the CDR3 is TGTGCCAGCAGTGTTAGCGGGACTAACACAGATACGCAGTATTTT. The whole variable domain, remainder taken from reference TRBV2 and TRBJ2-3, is EPEVTQTPSHQVTQMGQEVILRCVPISNHLYFYWYRQILGQKVEFLVSFYNNEISEKSEIFDDQFSVERPDGSNFTLKIRSTKLEDSAMYFCASSVSGTNTDTQYFGPGTRLTVL.

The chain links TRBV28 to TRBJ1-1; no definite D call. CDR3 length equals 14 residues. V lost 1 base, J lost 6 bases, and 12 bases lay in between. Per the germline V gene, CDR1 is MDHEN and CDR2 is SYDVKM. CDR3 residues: CASSLSPPMAEAFF. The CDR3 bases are TGTGCCAGCAGTTTATCACCCCCTATGGCTGAAGCTTTCTTT.

The CDR3 reads CAIRGGTLNTEAFF. In nucleotides, the CDR3 is TGTGCCATCCGGGGTGGGACTCTGAACACTGAAGCTTTCTTT. The chain links TRBV28 to TRBJ1-1; a weak D match, TRBD1 (5 bases). Germline CDR1 reads MDHEN; CDR2 reads SYDVKM. The CDR3 sequence is 14 residues long. Trimming pared 10 bases from V and 0 bases from J, leaving 15 bases between.

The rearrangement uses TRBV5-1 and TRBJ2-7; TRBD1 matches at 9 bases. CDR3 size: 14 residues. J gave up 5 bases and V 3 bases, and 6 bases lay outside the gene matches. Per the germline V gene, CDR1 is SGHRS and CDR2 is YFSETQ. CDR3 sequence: CASSYPGQGNEQYF. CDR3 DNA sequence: TGCGCCAGCAGCTACCCGGGACAGGGTAACGAGCAGTACTTC.

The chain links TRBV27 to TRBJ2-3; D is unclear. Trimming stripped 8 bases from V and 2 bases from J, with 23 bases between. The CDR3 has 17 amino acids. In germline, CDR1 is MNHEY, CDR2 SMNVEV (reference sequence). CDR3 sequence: CASLPYLPVQPTDTQYF. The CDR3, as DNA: TGTGCCAGCTTGCCTTACCTCCCGGTTCAACCCACAGATACGCAGTATTTT.

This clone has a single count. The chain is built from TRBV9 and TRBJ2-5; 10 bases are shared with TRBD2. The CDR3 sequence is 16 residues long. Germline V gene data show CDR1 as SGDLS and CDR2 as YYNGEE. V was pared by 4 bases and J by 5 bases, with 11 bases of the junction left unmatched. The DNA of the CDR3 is TGTGCCAGCAGCCGTGGGCTAGCGGGAGTGTATGAGACCCAGTACTTC. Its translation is CASSRGLAGVYETQYF.

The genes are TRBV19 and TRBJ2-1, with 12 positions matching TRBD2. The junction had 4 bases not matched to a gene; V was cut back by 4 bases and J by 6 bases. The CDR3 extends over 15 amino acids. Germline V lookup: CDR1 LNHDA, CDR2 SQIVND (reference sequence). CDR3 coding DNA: TGTGCCAGTAGTACCCTAGCGGGAGGGAGCAATGAGCAGTTCTTC. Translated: CASSTLAGGSNEQFF.

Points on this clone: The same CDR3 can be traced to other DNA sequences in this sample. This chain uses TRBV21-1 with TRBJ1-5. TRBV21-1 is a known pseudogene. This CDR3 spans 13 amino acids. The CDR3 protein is CASSKVSNQPQHF. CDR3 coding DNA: TGTGCCAGCAGCAAAGTTAGCAATCAGCCCCAGCATTTT.

CDR3 protein: CASSLARVPGNTIYF. CDR3 DNA sequence: TGTGCCAGCAGCTTAGCCAGGGTGCCTGGAAACACCATATATTTT. The rearrangement links TRBV7-2 to TRBJ1-3; D is possibly TRBD1 (5 bases). The CDR3 is 15 residues long. From germline, CDR1 is SGHTA and CDR2 FQGNSA. Trimming removed 0 bases at V and 2 bases at J, with 8 bases between.

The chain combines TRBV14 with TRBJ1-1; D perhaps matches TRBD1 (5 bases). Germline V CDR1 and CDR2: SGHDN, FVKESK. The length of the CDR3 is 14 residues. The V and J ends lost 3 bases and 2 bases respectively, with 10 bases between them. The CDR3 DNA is TGTGCCAGCAGCCAGGTGACAGACAACACTGAAGCTTTCTTT. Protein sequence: CASSQVTDNTEAFF.

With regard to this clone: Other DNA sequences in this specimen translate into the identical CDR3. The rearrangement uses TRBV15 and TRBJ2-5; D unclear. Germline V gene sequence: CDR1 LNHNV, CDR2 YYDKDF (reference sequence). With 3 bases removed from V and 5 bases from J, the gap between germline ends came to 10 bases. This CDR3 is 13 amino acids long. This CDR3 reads CATSRAGVETQYF. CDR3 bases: TGTGCCACCAGCAGGGCTGGTGTGGAGACCCAGTACTTC.

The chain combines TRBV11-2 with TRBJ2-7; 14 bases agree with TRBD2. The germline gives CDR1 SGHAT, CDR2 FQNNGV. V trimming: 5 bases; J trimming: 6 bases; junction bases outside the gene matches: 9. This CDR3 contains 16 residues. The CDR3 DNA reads TGTGCCAGCAGCCCGGGGACTAGCGGGAGTGTTAGCGAGCAGTACTTC. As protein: CASSPGTSGSVSEQYF.

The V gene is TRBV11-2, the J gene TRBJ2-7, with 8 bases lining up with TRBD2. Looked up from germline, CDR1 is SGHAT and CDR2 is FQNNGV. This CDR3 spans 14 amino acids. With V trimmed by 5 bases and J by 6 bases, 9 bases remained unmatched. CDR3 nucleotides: TGTGCCAGCAGCCCCCGGGGACTAGGAACCGAGCAGTACTTC. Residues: CASSPRGLGTEQYF.